The rows below give T cell receptor beta chains drawn from one sample of a study of control samples from healthy donors and cancer patients. Repertoires were generated with immunoSEQ multiplex PCR, while TCRdb's copy carries only in-frame clones and drops some. Altogether roughly 86,000 clones are present, roughly 89% being singletons, with the ten largest covering around 16%. The material sequenced was blood. The source is a man younger than 45 in good health. Each CDR3 is given with its conserved first and last residue. A D gene is named only where the DNA matches it firmly.

d_call: .; v_call: TRBV9; j_call: TRBJ2-3; cdr3_aa: CASEVGSGTDTQYF; cdr3_nt: TGTGCCTCTGAGGTAGGTTCGGGCACAGATACGCAGTATTTT
d_call: .; v_call: TRBV3-1/TRBV3-2; j_call: TRBJ2-2; cdr3_aa: CASSRLQGTGELFF; cdr3_nt: TGTGCCAGCAGCCGACTACAGGGAACCGGGGAGCTGTTTTTT
d_call: .; v_call: TRBV13; j_call: TRBJ2-3; cdr3_aa: CASSLEASPSTDTQYF; cdr3_nt: TGTGCCAGCAGCTTAGAGGCTTCCCCTAGCACAGATACGCAGTATTTT
d_call: TRBD1; v_call: TRBV28; j_call: TRBJ1-6; cdr3_aa: CASSSGQSYNSPLHF; cdr3_nt: TGTGCCAGCAGTTCGGGACAGAGCTATAATTCACCCCTCCACTTT
d_call: .; v_call: TRBV27; j_call: TRBJ1-3; cdr3_aa: CARERNTIYF; cdr3_nt: TGTGCAAGGGAGCGAAACACCATATATTTT
d_call: .; v_call: TRBV5-6; j_call: TRBJ2-5; cdr3_aa: CASSRQFQETQYF; cdr3_nt: TGTGCCAGCAGCCGACAGTTCCAAGAGACCCAGTACTTC
d_call: TRBD1; v_call: TRBV5-4; j_call: TRBJ1-6; cdr3_aa: CASSVDRDNSPLHF; cdr3_nt: TGTGCCAGCAGTGTTGACAGGGACAATTCACCCCTCCACTTT
d_call: .; v_call: TRBV10-1; j_call: TRBJ1-3; cdr3_aa: CASSESSELILDTIYF; cdr3_nt: TGCGCCAGCAGTGAGTCGTCGGAGCTTATTCTGGACACCATATATTTT
d_call: .; v_call: TRBV19; j_call: TRBJ1-1; cdr3_aa: CASSLGTNTEAFF; cdr3_nt: TGTGCCAGTAGTCTGGGGACCAACACTGAAGCTTTCTTT
d_call: .; v_call: TRBV11-2; j_call: TRBJ1-6; cdr3_aa: CASSLAGDHSPLHF; cdr3_nt: TGTGCCAGCAGCTTAGCAGGGGATCATTCACCCCTCCACTTT
d_call: TRBD2; v_call: TRBV28; j_call: TRBJ2-1; cdr3_aa: CASSSRTSGLLGEQFF; cdr3_nt: TGTGCCAGCAGTTCTCGGACTAGCGGGCTACTTGGAGAGCAGTTCTTC
d_call: .; v_call: TRBV7-9; j_call: TRBJ1-6; cdr3_aa: CASSPALLGSPLHF; cdr3_nt: TGTGCCAGCAGCCCAGCTTTGCTAGGTTCACCCCTCCACTTT
d_call: .; v_call: TRBV18; j_call: TRBJ2-1; cdr3_aa: CASSPPGGPDEQFF; cdr3_nt: TGTGCCAGCTCACCACCGGGGGGGCCTGATGAGCAGTTCTTC
d_call: .; v_call: TRBV2; j_call: TRBJ1-3; cdr3_aa: CASSPSGNTIYF; cdr3_nt: TGTGCCAGCAGTCCCTCTGGAAACACCATATATTTT
d_call: .; v_call: TRBV2; j_call: TRBJ2-1; cdr3_aa: CASSFPESDRLGGNEQFF; cdr3_nt: TGTGCCAGCAGTTTCCCTGAATCCGACAGGCTGGGGGGCAATGAGCAGTTCTTC
d_call: .; v_call: TRBV18; j_call: TRBJ2-2; cdr3_aa: CASSRTENTGELFF; cdr3_nt: TGTGCCAGCTCCCGGACAGAGAACACCGGGGAGCTGTTTTTT
d_call: .; v_call: TRBV9; j_call: TRBJ1-1; cdr3_aa: CASSVEGQVNTEAFF; cdr3_nt: TGTGCCAGCAGCGTAGAGGGGCAGGTGAACACTGAAGCTTTCTTT